What follows is one T cell receptor beta chain and its context. Its target antigen remains unknown. No base-level quality is on record; no much larger clone is a single base apart. Sequencing relied on an Illumina NovaSeq 6000. TCRalpha and TCRbeta cDNA libraries were constructed by 5'RACE with constant-segment primers, with sample barcodes and unique molecular identifiers being introduced. Trizol reagent was used to extract RNA from every sample. Libraries were amplified in two PCR steps, with a second sample barcode and Illumina TruSeq adapters added in the second step. The libraries were sequenced on an Illumina NovaSeq using 2 x 150 bp paired-end reads. The authors processed their data as follows. Demultiplexing of reads and collapsing into UMI-guided consensus sequences were performed with migec v1.2.7. Using mixcr v2.1.11, the UMI consensuses were aligned to TRA and TRB V and J templates and assembled into clonotypes. A clonotype was counted as expanded or contracted only if both edgeR and NoisET called the change significant, with noise models trained on biological replicates. For edgeR calls, a false discovery rate-adjusted p below 0.01 and a log2 fold-change threshold of 1 were applied. As an exploratory analysis of dynamics, PCA with hierarchical clustering was applied to max-normalized trajectories of the 1000 most abundant clonotypes. Separately sequenced CD4+ and CD8+ repertoires were used to assign the CD4 or CD8 phenotype of responding clones. TCRdb reprocessing: public reads trimmed at Q25 with fastp, clones called with MiXCR, in-frame beta chains kept. Rows with a matching CDR3 protein are joined into one entry that keeps the most common DNA and genes. TCRdb, not the authors, supplied the V and J calls. For this sample there are fewer than 350,000 distinct CDR3 sequences; approximately 18% appear just once. Of the sample, under 30% is held by the ten largest clones.

The data were taken from a study of T-cell memory formation after mild COVID-19 (dated by TCRdb to the early 2020s). Describing the broader study: TCR sequence clusters from the two donors were found to be largely donor specific. Two young, previously healthy adult volunteers made up the cohort, one male and one female. In a couple of donors, T-cell clones that expanded and contracted after mild COVID-19 were tracked by sequencing TCRalpha and TCRbeta repertoires over time.

The full study reports these points: The study included only a couple of mild cases, and larger cohorts that include severe cases with pre-infection samples were judged to be necessary. SARS-CoV-2 specificity was not confirmed for the second-wave clones peaking on day 37. From day 15 to 85, contracting clones showed balanced CD4/CD8 phenotypes, whereas a second wave of clones that expanded from day 15 to 37 leaned towards CD4+. Some responding clones were detected in pre-infection memory, which suggested that pre-existing cross-reactive memory T cells had joined the SARS-CoV-2 response. Contracting CD4+ clones appeared mostly in the CM and EM memory subsets, whereas CD8+ clones were enriched in EMRA.

Ficoll-Paque density gradient centrifugation was the method used to isolate PBMCs. Trimmed from V: 4 bases; trimmed from J: 6 bases; junction bases lacking a gene match: 13. Including cysteine and phenylalanine, the CDR3 has 16 amino acids. The entry retains the CDR3 DNA only, 48 bases that are in frame from base 1. The germline V gene specifies MGHRA as CDR1 and YSYEKL as CDR2. This receptor was identified in a man aged 18 to 35 who had mild COVID-19 (a few samples of this study predate the infection). The sample titles of this study are shuffled in the database, so cell type and time point are left out; the donor was told from shared clones. The chain is assembled from TRBV4-1 and TRBJ2-7; 9 bases in between match TRBD2. Sequencing was done on a sample of PBMCs or a T cell subset sorted from them (not recorded which). The sequenced DNA: TGCGCCAGCAGCCTTCAGGGGACGGGACTAGCCGGCGAGCAGTACTTC. The encoded protein is CASSLQGTGLAGEQYF.